This T cell receptor (beta chain) stems from a study of control samples from healthy donors and cancer patients. Some clones are missing from TCRdb's copy, which holds only in-frame ones; the method was immunoSEQ multiplex PCR. The sample lists fewer than 200,000 clones; over 85% were seen once. The CDR3 length is 15 residues. CDR1 SGHDN and CDR2 FVKESK come from the germline V gene. After removal of 3 bases from V and 2 bases from J, the junction contained 5 bases not matched to a gene. This clone was counted a few times. The sequence was collected from a woman aged 60-75 years in good health. The chain joins TRBV14 to TRBJ1-1, with TRBD1 matching over 8 bases. What was sequenced was blood. The CDR3 nucleotides are TGTGCCAGCAGCCAGACAGGGGAGGTAAACACTGAAGCTTTCTTT. This codes for CASSQTGEVNTEAFF.